The sequence of this TCR beta chain was determined in a study of shared T cell receptors in the human thymus. Using immunoSEQ multiplex PCR, the repertoire was profiled, and TCRdb retains in-frame clones only, with some absent. The sample lists about 540,000 clones; about four fifths were seen once. This CDR3 is 14 amino acids long. V lost 4 bases and J 2 bases, leaving 12 bases between the germline ends. Germline assignment: CDR1 SEHNR and CDR2 FQNEAQ (reference sequence). These data were likewise used in another study, on human thymus T cells.

Sequenced material: thymocytes. The TCR sequence derives from a boy younger than two with a congenital heart defect. The J gene is TRBJ2-7, the V gene TRBV7-9; D perhaps matches TRBD1 (5 bases). The CDR3 region is CASSSPTVAYEQYF. In DNA, the CDR3 is TGTGCCAGCAGCTCGCCGACAGTGGCCTACGAGCAGTACTTC.